The present TCR beta chain was sequenced within a study of graft-versus-host responses after intestinal transplantation (dated by TCRdb to about 2021). Background on the whole study: Multivisceral, liver-intestinal, or isolated intestinal transplants were received by the recipients. Graft-versus-host and host-versus-graft alloreactive T cell clones were tracked in the graft, circulation and bone marrow after intestinal transplantation using bulk TCR-beta CDR3 sequencing. Donor T cell macrochimerism was defined as a peak of at least 4% donor T cells among recipient peripheral blood mononuclear cells. All recipients received anti-thymocyte globulin induction followed by maintenance tacrolimus and steroids for roughly 3 years. A cohort of 24 intestinal transplant recipients, including one retransplant, was enrolled, and 3 patients lacking pretransplant specimens were excluded. Alloreactive clones were identified by sequencing pre-transplant mixed lymphocyte reaction products and comparing them with unstimulated pre-transplant donor and recipient T cells. Rather than being sequenced by the commercial service, samples from three later patients were sequenced in-house on an Illumina MiSeq and processed with MiXCR. Study-wide conclusions, independent of this receptor: GvH clones were detected in recipient bone marrow, and some of these GvH clones were observed earlier in ileal mucosa or blood, consistent with an intestinal mucosal origin. Early after transplant, declines in HvG clones were associated with peak levels of circulating GvH clones. The conclusions were limited by the relatively low number and heterogeneity of the intestinal transplant patients. In patients with donor T cell macrochimerism, the allografts had high GvH to HvG T cell clonal ratios.

Receptor libraries were prepared by the immunoSEQ multiplex PCR assay. For most patients, genomic DNA was isolated with the Qiagen DNeasy Blood and Tissue Kit and shipped frozen to Adaptive Biotechnologies for TCR sequencing. High-throughput TCR-beta CDR3 sequencing of genomic DNA from most patients was performed by Adaptive Biotechnologies. For the original study's pipeline: Adaptive's ImmunoSEQ software supplied the TCR sequencing data for more than 15 patients, while MiXCR and VDJtools were used to process a few other patients. CD4 versus CD8 sorting errors were corrected by removing sequences found in both subsets at a frequency ratio below 5:1. CDR3 nucleotide sequences shared between donor and recipient were removed because the origin of such sequences could not be assigned. To count as alloreactive, a clone needed at least 2-fold expansion over unstimulated cells and a minimum CFSE-low frequency of 0.002% (template counts) or 0.001% (read counts). A clone was considered mappable if detected in the sequenced pre-transplant spleen, lymph node, or MLR CFSE-low populations of the donor or recipient. The cumulative frequency of alloreactive clones was calculated as a percentage of all sequences, weighted by copy number. In TCRdb, the immuneACCESS table is reduced to in-frame sequences with V and J assigned. These tables do not hold every clone; where another copy was compared, an unresolved V gene accounts for under half, and the others remain unexplained. V and J calls and clone size are as listed in that table; D and trimming were resolved from the DNA. Present in this sample are more than 65,000 clones, roughly nine tenths of which were seen just once. Approximately 0.35% of the sample goes to the ten largest clones.

Notes on this clone: Its antigen remains unidentified. No base-level quality is on record; no much larger clone is a single base apart.

The time point label, as the study defines it: cells obtained before transplantation from donor or recipient. CD3+CD4+ and CD3+CD8+ populations were FACS-sorted from unstimulated pre-transplant donor and recipient cells taken from spleen or lymph nodes. Ends trimmed: V by 0 bases, J by 7 bases; bases unmatched to a gene: 15. The CDR1 and CDR2 encoded by the germline V gene are SGHTA and FQGTGA. The CDR3 goes from the cysteine to the phenylalanine over 19 residues. Here the CDR3 DNA is all that survives: 57 bases in frame from base 1. In this chain, TRBV7-3 is recombined with TRBJ2-2; 9 bases in the junction line up with TRBD2. The receptor comes from a human donor who received an intestinal transplant. The sequenced sample was unstimulated CD4+ T cells sorted from spleen or lymph node cells, obtained before intestinal transplant. The CDR3 protein sequence reads: CASSLTSVGGGALGGELFF. The DNA sequence is TGTGCCAGCAGCTTAACGTCGGTCGGCGGGGGGGCTTTGGGCGGGGAGCTGTTTTTT. Joined to the reference TRBV7-3 and TRBJ2-2 proteins, this CDR3 gives the full variable domain: GAGVSQTPSNKVTEKGKYVELRCDPISGHTALYWYRQSLGQGPEFLIYFQGTGAADDSGLPNDRFFAVRPEGSVSTLKIQRTERGDSAVYLCASSLTSVGGGALGGELFFGEGSRLTVL.